One and the same sample provided the 30 T cell receptor beta chains below, sequenced in a study of graft-versus-host responses after intestinal transplantation. Profiled with immunoSEQ multiplex PCR; TCRdb holds only in-frame clones, not every one. The repertoire holds tens of thousands of clones, with about four fifths as singletons. Their cognate antigens are unknown. Sample: unstimulated CD4+ T cells sorted from spleen or lymph node cells, taken before intestinal transplant. These receptor sequences come from a human donor who received an intestinal transplant.

This clone has just one count. The chain is built from TRBV28 and TRBJ2-1, with D possibly being TRBD1 (6 bases). The CDR3 extends over 15 amino acids. Looked up from germline, CDR1 is MDHEN and CDR2 is SYDVKM. The ends were cut back, 7 bases at V and 1 base at J, with 14 bases in the middle. Written as DNA, the CDR3 is TGTGCCAGCACCGTACACCAGGGGTCCTACAATGAGCAGTTCTTC. This gives the protein CASTVHQGSYNEQFF.

The CDR3: CASSLGHRTNTGELFF. CDR3 in DNA: TGCGCCAGCAGCTTGGGTCACAGGACGAACACCGGGGAGCTGTTTTTT. The rearrangement joins TRBV5-1 to TRBJ2-2, with TRBD1 as a possible D gene (5 bases). V lost 0 bases and J lost 0, with 9 bases in between. In germline, CDR1 is SGHRS, CDR2 YFSETQ. The CDR3 extends over 16 amino acids.

V gene TRBV6-4 combines with J gene TRBJ2-1, with TRBD2 matching 11 bases. The germline V gene encodes CDR1 MRHNA and CDR2 SNTAGT. The CDR3 is 15 amino acids. After removal of 6 bases from V and 10 bases from J, the junction contained 11 bases not matched to a gene. The DNA of the CDR3 is TGTGCCAGCAGCCCTAGCGGGGGGTTAGTTGGGGAGCAGTTCTTC. This encodes CASSPSGGLVGEQFF.

In its sample, this clone was seen once. This chain uses TRBV2 with TRBJ1-1; tentatively, D is TRBD1 (5 bases). Trimming stripped 7 bases from V and 4 bases from J, with 13 bases between. Germline V lookup: CDR1 SNHLY, CDR2 FYNNEI. The CDR3 totals 13 residues. CDR3 sequence (DNA): TGTGCCAGCATACCCCCAGGGATCACTGAAGCTTTCTTT. Its protein product is CASIPPGITEAFF.

The chain combines TRBV5-1 with TRBJ1-5, with 8 bases that match TRBD1. CDR3 length: 14 amino acids. V was clipped by 3 bases and J by 11 bases; unmatched bases: 10. The germline CDR1 and CDR2 sequences are SGHRS and YFSETQ. This chain's CDR3 is CASSSTGVGEAQHF. DNA for the CDR3: TGCGCCAGCAGCTCGACAGGGGTAGGGGAGGCCCAGCATTTT.

This clone was seen a handful of times. The chain links TRBV5-1 to TRBJ2-2; TRBD2 is a possible D gene (7 bases). Germline values: CDR1 SGHRS, CDR2 YFSETQ. With 0 bases removed from V and 6 bases from J, the gap between germline ends came to 9 bases. The CDR3 totals 14 residues. CDR3 in DNA: TGCGCCAGCAGCTTGGCCGGGGGGCCCGGGGAGCTGTTTTTT. It yields the protein CASSLAGGPGELFF.

The chain uses TRBV6-5 and TRBJ1-2, with 12 bases fitting TRBD1. This CDR3 contains 14 residues. Germline CDR1 is MNHEY and CDR2 is SVGAGI. Unmatched junction bases numbered 6, after V lost 4 bases and J lost 9 bases. The CDR3 coding sequence is TGTGCCAGCAGTTTATTGGGACAGGGGGCGAGCTACACCTTC. Protein sequence: CASSLLGQGASYTF.

The V gene is TRBV6-4, the J gene TRBJ1-2; D may be TRBD1 (6 bases). Trimming pared 5 bases from V and 7 bases from J, leaving 11 bases between. The germline CDR1 and CDR2 sequences are MRHNA and SNTAGT. This CDR3 region has 12 residues. The chain's CDR3 is CASSRGTGGYTF. CDR3 nucleotide sequence: TGTGCCAGCAGTAGGGGGACCGGTGGCTACACCTTC.

The chain links TRBV7-3 to TRBJ2-1; 12 bases fit TRBD2. V shed 1 base and J 6 bases; nucleotides not matched to a gene: 4. Germline CDR1 SGHTA, CDR2 FQGTGA. This CDR3 spans 16 amino acids. The CDR3 spells CASSLSPSGGANEQFF. The CDR3 bases are TGTGCCAGCAGCTTAAGTCCTAGCGGGGGGGCCAATGAGCAGTTCTTC.

The chain recombines TRBV7-3 with TRBJ2-3, with 10 nucleotides matching TRBD2. There are 14 residues in the CDR3. Germline V gene lookup returns CDR1 SGHTA and CDR2 FQGTGA. The V gene end was trimmed by 2 bases and the J gene end by 4 bases; junction bases not matched to a gene: 0. The CDR3 loop is CASSLLAGADTQYF. DNA of the CDR3: TGTGCCAGCAGCTTACTAGCGGGAGCAGATACGCAGTATTTT.

CDR3 amino acids: CASSELAGRGSLFF. The CDR3 DNA reads as TGTGCCAGCAGTGAACTAGCGGGGAGAGGGAGTCTGTTCTTC. The rearrangement uses TRBV2 and TRBJ2-1; 9 positions agree with TRBD2. V trimming: 2 bases; J trimming: 15 bases; junction bases outside the gene matches: 11. The CDR3 consists of 14 residues. Germline V gene data show CDR1 as SNHLY and CDR2 as FYNNEI.

The rearrangement joins TRBV30 to TRBJ1-5; maybe TRBD1 (6 bases). The CDR3 spans 17 residues. Trimming took off 0 bases at V and 0 bases at J, with 15 bases between the two ends. Germline CDR1 GTSNPN, CDR2 SVGIG (reference sequence). CDR3 nucleotide sequence: TGTGCCTGGAGTGTACGGCGGGCAGGGGCTAGCAATCAGCCCCAGCATTTT. As protein: CAWSVRRAGASNQPQHF.

This sequence joins TRBV19 and TRBJ2-7; D possibly corresponds to TRBD1 (5 bases). The CDR3 spans 12 residues. Germline assignment: CDR1 LNHDA and CDR2 SQIVND (reference sequence). V lost 7 bases to trimming and J lost 3 bases, with 10 bases between them. This chain's CDR3 is CASISGLYEQYF. CDR3 DNA: TGTGCCAGTATATCAGGGCTCTACGAGCAGTACTTC. Full variable domain (missing parts from reference TRBV19 and TRBJ2-7): DGGITQSPKYLFRKEGQNVTLSCEQNLNHDAMYWYRQDPGQGLRLIYYSQIVNDFQKGDIAEGYSVSREKKESFPLTVTSAQKNPTAFYLCASISGLYEQYFGPGTRLTVT.

The V call is TRBV7-9, the J call TRBJ1-1, with unresolved D. Germline V lookup: CDR1 SEHNR, CDR2 FQNEAQ (reference sequence). Trimming shortened V by 5 bases and J by 6 bases, and 10 bases separated the two germline ends. This CDR3 has 12 amino acids. CDR3 sequence (DNA): TGTGCCAGCAGCGTACTTGGGTCTGAAGCTTTCTTT. Amino acid sequence: CASSVLGSEAFF.

This chain links TRBV2 with TRBJ1-2; 10 nucleotides match TRBD1. Germline CDR1 reads SNHLY; CDR2 reads FYNNEI. V trimming: 7 bases; J trimming: 5 bases; junction bases outside the gene matches: 7. This CDR3 region has 14 residues. CDR3 loop: CASIFPGQGYGYTF. In DNA form, the CDR3 reads TGTGCCAGCATCTTTCCGGGACAGGGGTATGGCTACACCTTC.

The chain is built from TRBV19 and TRBJ1-4, with 7 positions matching TRBD1. The V segment lost 7 bases and the J segment 5 bases; nucleotides outside the gene matches: 4. Germline loops: CDR1 LNHDA, CDR2 SQIVND (reference sequence). The CDR3 loop spans 13 amino acids. The CDR3, as DNA: TGTGCCAGTAAAGACAGGGCGAATGAAAAACTGTTTTTT. Its protein product is CASKDRANEKLFF.

This clone showed up just a few times. The rearrangement links TRBV6-5 to TRBJ1-3; possible D gene TRBD1, 6 bases. Trimming pared 6 bases from V and 0 bases from J, leaving 12 bases between. The germline V gene encodes CDR1 MNHEY and CDR2 SVGAGI. There are 15 residues in the CDR3. CDR3 nucleotide sequence: TGTGCCAGCAGGCTCGGACAGAGCTCTGGAAACACCATATATTTT. It specifies CASRLGQSSGNTIYF.

The chain employs TRBV5-4 and TRBJ2-5, with 12 bases matching TRBD2. The CDR3 consists of 15 residues. V gave up 4 bases and J gave up 2 bases; unmatched junction bases: 3. The germline V gene encodes CDR1 SGHNT and CDR2 YYREEE (reference sequence). The CDR3 reads CASSRTSGTQETQYF. The DNA for the CDR3 is TGTGCCAGCAGCCGGACTAGCGGGACTCAAGAGACCCAGTACTTC.

The J gene is TRBJ2-7, the V gene TRBV7-3; D might be TRBD1 (6 bases). Germline assignment: CDR1 SGHTA and CDR2 FQGTGA. The CDR3 covers 15 residues. Between the trimmed V and J ends, which lost 2 bases and 3 bases, there was a span of 14 bases. The CDR3 DNA sequence: TGTGCCAGCAGCTTATCTGGGACACCTGACTACGAGCAGTACTTC. Amino acids: CASSLSGTPDYEQYF.

The rearrangement joins TRBV7-9 to TRBJ2-3; D tentatively fits TRBD1 or TRBD2 (6 bases each). The germline V gene has CDR1 SEHNR and CDR2 FQNEAQ (reference sequence). V shed 5 bases and J shed 4 bases, with 19 bases lying between them. This CDR3 is 16 amino acids long. CDR3 in amino acids: CASSPGRGGNADTQYF. In nucleotides, the CDR3 is TGTGCCAGCAGCCCTGGTAGAGGGGGGAATGCAGATACGCAGTATTTT.

The chain links TRBV28 to TRBJ1-1; D unclear. CDR3 length: 15 amino acids. CDR1 is MDHEN and CDR2 is SYDVKM in the germline V gene. Deletions cut 2 bases from V and 0 bases from J, with 10 bases between. CDR3: CASSLNGFMNTEAFF. In nucleotides, the CDR3 is TGTGCCAGCAGTTTAAATGGCTTCATGAACACTGAAGCTTTCTTT. The full variable domain, with the rest looked up from reference TRBV28 and TRBJ1-1, is DVKVTQSSRYLVKRTGEKVFLECVQDMDHENMFWYRQDPGLGLRLIYFSYDVKMKEKGDIPEGYSVSREKKERFSLILESASTNQTSMYLCASSLNGFMNTEAFFGQGTRLTVV.

The chain is built from TRBV29-1 and TRBJ2-2; the match to TRBD2 covers 13 bases. Looked up from germline, CDR1 is SQVTM and CDR2 is ANQGSEA. V shed 2 bases and J 4 bases; nucleotides not matched to a gene: 1. The CDR3 sequence is 15 residues long. DNA of the CDR3: TGCAGCGTTGAAAGGACTAGCGGGAGCACCGGGGAGCTGTTTTTT. Amino acids: CSVERTSGSTGELFF.

The chain has TRBV2 and TRBJ2-5, with D unclear. V lost 3 bases and J 5 bases, leaving 10 bases between the germline ends. In germline, CDR1 is SNHLY, CDR2 FYNNEI. This CDR3 is built from 13 residues. This CDR3 is CASSDLSSETQYF. In DNA, the CDR3 is TGTGCCAGCAGTGACCTTAGCAGCGAGACCCAGTACTTC.

J is TRBJ1-6 and V is TRBV14; D is ambiguous. V lost 3 bases and J 10 bases, leaving 13 bases between the germline ends. Germline-derived CDR1 and CDR2 are SGHDN and FVKESK. This CDR3 comprises 14 residues. The CDR3 is CASSHYRALSPLHF. In DNA, the CDR3 is TGTGCCAGCAGCCATTACCGGGCTTTATCACCCCTCCACTTT. The full variable domain, with the rest looked up from reference TRBV14 and TRBJ1-6, is EAGVTQFPSHSVIEKGQTVTLRCDPISGHDNLYWYRRVMGKEIKFLLHFVKESKQDESGMPNNRFLAERTGGTYSTLKVQPAELEDSGVYFCASSHYRALSPLHFGNGTRLTVT.

CDR3: CASSPPLGAGSTDTQYF. DNA for the CDR3: TGTGCCAGCAGTCCCCCCCTGGGAGCGGGCAGCACAGATACGCAGTATTTT. The chain links TRBV28 to TRBJ2-3, with TRBD2 as a possible D gene (6 bases). The germline V and J ends were trimmed by 5 bases and 0 bases, with 18 bases remaining between them. Germline V gives CDR1 MDHEN, CDR2 SYDVKM. CDR3 length: 17 residues.

In DNA, the CDR3 is TGTGCCAGCAGTCCCCGGACTGTCTATGGCTACACCTTC. Protein product: CASSPRTVYGYTF. The rearrangement joins TRBV2 to TRBJ1-2; D not resolved. Trimming pared 5 bases from V and 4 bases from J, leaving 11 bases between. The V gene's germline CDR1 is SNHLY and CDR2 FYNNEI. This CDR3 contains 13 residues.

The V gene is TRBV5-1, the J gene TRBJ1-2; D is perhaps TRBD1 (5 bases). The V gene lost 0 bases and the J gene lost 1 base, with 10 bases spanning the gap. Germline CDR1 reads SGHRS; CDR2 reads YFSETQ. The CDR3 has 15 amino acids. CDR3 sequence reads: CASSLVGAFNYGYTF. The CDR3 bases are TGCGCCAGCAGCTTGGTTGGGGCATTTAACTATGGCTACACCTTC.

V is TRBV6-4 and J is TRBJ2-3; a possible D gene is TRBD2 (6 bases). This CDR3 has 14 residues. Trimming took off 3 bases at V and 4 bases at J, with 11 bases between the two ends. Per germline, CDR1 MRHNA and CDR2 SNTAGT. The DNA for the CDR3 is TGTGCCAGCAGTGATTTCCGGGGGTCAGATACGCAGTATTTT. Translated: CASSDFRGSDTQYF.

The rearrangement uses TRBV2 and TRBJ2-2; no definite D call. This CDR3 has 15 residues. V lost 4 bases, J lost 0 bases, and 9 bases lay in between. Germline lookup yields CDR1 SNHLY and CDR2 FYNNEI. The CDR3 protein is CASSVRLANTGELFF. CDR3 bases: TGTGCCAGCAGTGTGAGGCTAGCGAACACCGGGGAGCTGTTTTTT.

The gene calls are TRBV19 and TRBJ1-5, with 10 bases aligning to TRBD1. CDR3 length: 15 amino acids. V was pared by 8 bases and J by 3 bases, with 7 bases of the junction left unmatched. Germline V CDR1 and CDR2: LNHDA, SQIVND (reference sequence). CDR3 residues: CASSGTGVNNQPQHF. In DNA, the CDR3 is TGTGCCAGTTCCGGGACAGGGGTGAACAATCAGCCCCAGCATTTT.